Listed below are T cell receptor beta chains from one sample, sequenced in a study of molecular identifiers for immune sequencing clone quantification. TCRdb independently ran MiXCR on the PCR reads; one entry per CDR3 protein. The table includes 63,000 or so distinct CDR3 sequences, less than 20% detected once. Input material: naive CD8+ T cells from blood, with Jurkat cell RNA spiked in. These receptor sequences come from a human donor in good health. Some libraries in this study had Jurkat cell RNA spiked in. CDR3s include the opening cysteine and the closing phenylalanine or tryptophan. The order of the fields is CDR3 protein, CDR3 DNA, J gene, V gene, clone size, D gene. A D gene is named only where the DNA matches it firmly. A clone size is listed for some rows: how often the clone was seen (once, few, many), or a class if it is expanded.

CDR3: CASSFWDREAVGGELFF
DNA: TGTGCCAGCAGCTTCTGGGACAGGGAGGCCGTGGGCGGGGAGCTGTTTTTT
J: TRBJ2-2
V: TRBV7-2
size: few
D: TRBD1

CDR3: CASSWGGAGADTQYF
DNA: TGTGCCAGCAGCTGGGGCGGGGCGGGAGCGGATACGCAGTATTTT
J: TRBJ2-3
V: TRBV3-1
size: many
D: TRBD2

CDR3: CASSPPLDPGELFF
DNA: TGTGCCAGCAGCCCACCCTTAGACCCCGGGGAGCTGTTTTTT
J: TRBJ2-2
V: TRBV3-1
size: many
D: -

CDR3: CASNSYRNTDTQYF
DNA: TGTGCCAGCAATTCGTACAGGAACACAGATACGCAGTATTTT
J: TRBJ2-3
V: TRBV27
size: -
D: -

CDR3: CASSHKAGGLETQCF
DNA: TGTGCCAGCAGCCATAAGGCGGGAGGGCTAGAGACCCAGTGCTTC
J: TRBJ2-5
V: TRBV3-1
size: -
D: TRBD2

CDR3: CASSFSYTRPTDQETQYF
DNA: TGTGCCAGCAGCTTTTCGTACACTCGACCAACAGACCAAGAGACCCAGTACTTC
J: TRBJ2-5
V: TRBV7-9
size: many
D: -

CDR3: CASSFGAHEQYF
DNA: TGTGCCAGCAGCTTTGGGGCCCACGAGCAGTACTTC
J: TRBJ2-7
V: TRBV5-4
size: -
D: -

CDR3: CASRHGLAGFREQYF
DNA: TGTGCCAGCAGGCACGGACTAGCGGGATTTCGCGAGCAGTACTTC
J: TRBJ2-7
V: TRBV6-5
size: many
D: TRBD2

CDR3: CASTLDRGPYQETQYF
DNA: TGTGCCAGCACCCTTGACCGGGGGCCGTACCAAGAGACCCAGTACTTC
J: TRBJ2-5
V: TRBV7-9
size: many
D: -

CDR3: CSAPLGTGELFF
DNA: TGCAGCGCTCCCCTAGGCACGGGGGAGCTGTTTTTT
J: TRBJ2-2
V: TRBV29-1
size: many
D: -

CDR3: CACTPGLAGEPGYEQYF
DNA: TGTGCCTGCACCCCCGGGTTAGCGGGGGAACCGGGCTACGAGCAGTACTTC
J: TRBJ2-7
V: TRBV12-3/TRBV12-4
size: -
D: TRBD2

CDR3: CSAGTSGIILRYRDTQYF
DNA: TGCAGTGCGGGGACTAGCGGGATTATTCTCCGATATAGAGATACGCAGTATTTT
J: TRBJ2-3
V: TRBV20-1
size: few
D: TRBD2

CDR3: CASWGLAPGELFF
DNA: TGTGCCAGTTGGGGACTAGCTCCCGGGGAGCTGTTTTTT
J: TRBJ2-2
V: TRBV19
size: many
D: TRBD2

CDR3: CASSYSRGTNEKLFF
DNA: TGTGCCAGCAGTTACTCGAGAGGGACTAATGAAAAACTGTTTTTT
J: TRBJ1-4
V: TRBV6-6
size: many
D: -

CDR3: CASSLSGGASYEQYF
DNA: TGTGCCAGCAGTTTATCGGGGGGGGCCAGTTACGAGCAGTACTTC
J: TRBJ2-7
V: TRBV27
size: many
D: -

CDR3: CASRPGLAGEGTGELFF
DNA: TGTGCCAGCAGGCCGGGACTAGCGGGAGAGGGCACCGGGGAGCTGTTTTTT
J: TRBJ2-2
V: TRBV7-3
size: many
D: TRBD2

CDR3: CATSDLWQGENTGELFF
DNA: TGTGCCACCAGTGATTTGTGGCAGGGAGAGAACACCGGGGAGCTGTTTTTT
J: TRBJ2-2
V: TRBV24-1
size: many
D: -

CDR3: CASSLVLAGAAKNIQYF
DNA: TGTGCCAGCAGTTTAGTACTAGCGGGAGCAGCCAAAAACATTCAGTACTTC
J: TRBJ2-4
V: TRBV27
size: many
D: TRBD2

CDR3: CSAPLRTSGRFLTDTQYF
DNA: TGCAGTGCTCCACTCCGGACTAGCGGGAGGTTTTTGACAGATACGCAGTATTTT
J: TRBJ2-3
V: TRBV20-1
size: once
D: TRBD2

CDR3: CAWSAGGYGYTF
DNA: TGTGCCTGGAGTGCCGGGGGGTATGGCTACACCTTC
J: TRBJ1-2
V: TRBV30
size: many
D: -

CDR3: CASSSLQGAGYNEQFF
DNA: TGTGCCAGCAGTTCACTACAGGGGGCAGGCTACAATGAGCAGTTCTTC
J: TRBJ2-1
V: TRBV12-3/TRBV12-4
size: -
D: TRBD1

CDR3: CSARGPAGGSYEQYF
DNA: TGCAGTGCTAGAGGCCCGGCAGGGGGAAGTTACGAGCAGTACTTC
J: TRBJ2-7
V: TRBV20-1
size: many
D: TRBD1

CDR3: CAWSGASSYEQYF
DNA: TGTGCCTGGAGTGGTGCTAGCTCCTACGAGCAGTACTTC
J: TRBJ2-7
V: TRBV30
size: many
D: -

CDR3: CAISTGGANTEAFF
DNA: TGTGCCATCAGTACGGGCGGCGCAAACACTGAAGCTTTCTTT
J: TRBJ1-1
V: TRBV10-3
size: many
D: -

CDR3: CATSRGRLYNEQFF
DNA: TGTGCCACCAGCAGAGGCAGATTGTACAATGAGCAGTTCTTC
J: TRBJ2-1
V: TRBV15
size: many
D: -